This T cell receptor (beta chain) was documented in a study of blood T cell repertoires in COVID-19. Sequenced by immunoSEQ multiplex PCR; TCRdb stores in-frame clones only, minus some. Counted here are around 150,000 clones, over 75% occurring once; the ten biggest clones make up approximately 9.9%. CDR3 length: 15 residues. V gave up 1 base and J gave up 5 bases; unmatched junction bases: 2. Germline loops: CDR1 MGHRA, CDR2 YSYEKL. This study enrolled people aged about 18 to 100 from around 26 US geographic areas. The chain uses TRBV4-1 and TRBJ2-1; 10 bases are shared with TRBD2. The receptor was isolated from a man in his forties or fifties who had recovered from COVID-19. What was sequenced was PBMCs or T cells enriched from blood (not recorded which). The CDR3 DNA sequence: TGCGCCAGCAGCCAAGGAGCGGGAGGGAACAATGAGCAGTTCTTC. It specifies CASSQGAGGNNEQFF.